These 15 T cell receptor beta chains share one sample of origin, sequenced in a study of shared clonotypes between healthy human individuals. The assay was immunoSEQ multiplex PCR, and TCRdb's table has in-frame clones only and misses some. The sample lists 2.5 million or so clones, over 85% occurring once. The sequencing input was naive CD4+ T cells sorted from blood. The subset is: CD45RA+ positively selected. The receptors come from a man aged 18-30 years in good health.

The chain recombines TRBV6-5 with TRBJ1-1, with 8 bases fitting TRBD1. After removal of 5 bases from V and 8 bases from J, the junction contained 4 bases not matched to a gene. The CDR3 covers 12 residues. Germline V lookup: CDR1 MNHEY, CDR2 SVGAGI. The CDR3 loop is CASSTGGVEAFF. The CDR3 DNA follows: TGTGCCAGCAGTACAGGGGGGGTCGAAGCTTTCTTT.

The V call is TRBV6-1, the J call TRBJ1-5; 9 bases are shared with TRBD1. This CDR3 spans 13 amino acids. With 8 bases clipped from V and 5 bases from J, the junction kept 4 bases outside the gene matches. Germline V CDR1 and CDR2: MNHNS, SASEGT. The CDR3 reads CASRDREYQPQHF. The CDR3 DNA follows: TGTGCCAGCCGGGACAGGGAATATCAGCCCCAGCATTTT.

The rearrangement uses TRBV5-1 and TRBJ2-5; D is ambiguous. The CDR3 loop spans 15 amino acids. Germline lookup yields CDR1 SGHRS and CDR2 YFSETQ. The V end was cut by 0 bases, the J end by 3 bases, with 12 bases between. The CDR3 region has the DNA TGCGCCAGCAGCTTGGAAGGCCAAAGAAAAGAGACCCAGTACTTC. This codes for CASSLEGQRKETQYF. Looking up the rest from reference TRBV5-1 and TRBJ2-5 gives the full variable domain: KAGVTQTPRYLIKTRGQQVTLSCSPISGHRSVSWYQQTPGQGLQFLFEYFSETQRNKGNFPGRFSGRQFSNSRSEMNVSTLELGDSALYLCASSLEGQRKETQYFGPGTRLLVL.

This chain joins TRBV5-1 and TRBJ1-4; D unclear. CDR3 length equals 15 residues. Trimming cost V 7 bases and J 0 bases, with 13 bases left between them. The germline V gene encodes CDR1 SGHRS and CDR2 YFSETQ. The CDR3 loop is CASASLTPTNEKLFF. As DNA, the CDR3 is TGCGCCAGCGCGTCCCTGACACCAACTAATGAAAAACTGTTTTTT. Drawing the rest from reference TRBV5-1 and TRBJ1-4, the complete variable domain is KAGVTQTPRYLIKTRGQQVTLSCSPISGHRSVSWYQQTPGQGLQFLFEYFSETQRNKGNFPGRFSGRQFSNSRSEMNVSTLELGDSALYLCASASLTPTNEKLFFGSGTQLSVL.

This clone was observed a single time. For the CDR3, the DNA is TGTGCCAGCAGCTTAGTACGCGGGGGGCCCACAGATACGCAGTATTTT. It encodes CASSLVRGGPTDTQYF. The V call is TRBV7-2, the J call TRBJ2-3; TRBD2 aligns across 8 bases. The germline V gene has CDR1 SGHTA and CDR2 FQGNSA. There are 16 residues in the CDR3. V shed 1 base, J shed 2 bases, and the junction held 5 bases outside the gene matches.

Remarks on this clone: At the DNA level, this CDR3 is encoded by other sequences in the same sample as well. The chain couples TRBV19 to TRBJ2-7, with 8 bases identical to TRBD2. V lost 1 base to trimming and J lost 2 bases; unmatched junction nucleotides: 1. Germline V gives CDR1 LNHDA, CDR2 SQIVND (reference sequence). This CDR3 is 14 amino acids long. DNA for the CDR3: TGTGCCAGTAGTATAGCGGGAGGGCCCTACGAGCAGTACTTC. This codes for CASSIAGGPYEQYF.

This clone was found once. The chain has TRBV19 and TRBJ2-3; 10 nucleotides line up with TRBD2. CDR1 LNHDA and CDR2 SQIVND come from the germline V gene (reference sequence). The V segment lost 3 bases and the J segment 1 base; nucleotides outside the gene matches: 4. CDR3 size: 16 residues. The CDR3 DNA follows: TGTGCCAGTAGTATCTTTGGACTAGCGGGCACAGATACGCAGTATTTT. It yields the protein CASSIFGLAGTDTQYF.

Written as DNA, the CDR3 is TGTGCCAGCAGCCGGACAGGGGACTCACCCCTCCACTTT. Translation: CASSRTGDSPLHF. The rearrangement uses TRBV7-6 and TRBJ1-6; 9 nucleotides align to TRBD1. Trimming at V came to 5 bases and at J to 10 bases, leaving 3 bases not matched to a gene. The germline V gene has CDR1 SGHVS and CDR2 FNYEAQ. This CDR3 is 13 amino acids long. Using reference TRBV7-6 and TRBJ1-6 for the parts outside the CDR3, the full variable domain is GAGVSQSPRYKVTKRGQDVALRCDPISGHVSLYWYRQALGQGPEFLTYFNYEAQQDKSGLPNDRFSAERPEGSISTLTIQRTEQRDSAMYRCASSRTGDSPLHFGNGTRLTVT.

As regards this clone: The sample holds other DNA sequences that translate to the same CDR3. J is TRBJ2-7 and V is TRBV18, with D tentatively TRBD2 (7 bases). The CDR3 covers 14 residues. Germline V lookup: CDR1 KGHSH, CDR2 LQKENI. The ends were cut back, 0 bases at V and 2 bases at J, with 8 bases in the middle. CDR3 DNA: TGTGCCAGCTCACCACCGGGGGGGCCCTACGAGCAGTACTTC. Protein product: CASSPPGGPYEQYF.

The CDR3 here is CASSSSVAGGLTDTQYF. Written as DNA, the CDR3 is TGTGCCAGCAGCTCCTCCGTAGCGGGGGGCTTGACAGATACGCAGTATTTT. The genes are TRBV7-9 and TRBJ2-3; 10 nucleotides match TRBD2. V was clipped by 4 bases and J by 3 bases; unmatched bases: 10. Germline V gene sequence: CDR1 SEHNR, CDR2 FQNEAQ (reference sequence). The length of the CDR3 is 17 residues. Full variable domain (outside the CDR3, taken from reference TRBV7-9 and TRBJ2-3): DTGVSQNPRHKITKRGQNVTFRCDPISEHNRLYWYRQTLGQGPEFLTYFQNEAQLEKSRLLSDRFSAERPKGSFSTLEIQRTEQGDSAMYLCASSSSVAGGLTDTQYFGPGTRLTVL.

A remark on this clone: Other DNA sequences in this sample translate to the same CDR3. The genes are TRBV5-1 and TRBJ1-1, with 7 positions matching TRBD1. The CDR3 runs to 13 residues. The V segment lost 2 bases and the J segment 4 bases; nucleotides outside the gene matches: 2. Per the germline V gene, CDR1 is SGHRS and CDR2 is YFSETQ. CDR3: CASSLDRATEAFF. CDR3 DNA sequence: TGCGCCAGCAGCTTAGACAGGGCCACTGAAGCTTTCTTT.

This chain links TRBV10-1 with TRBJ2-2; the D gene is possibly TRBD2 (6 bases). V lost 10 bases and J 1 base, leaving 10 bases between the germline ends. CDR1 and CDR2 (germline): WNHNN, SYGVQD (reference sequence). The CDR3 covers 13 residues. CDR3 sequence reads: CATGDVNTGELFF. DNA of the CDR3: TGCGCCACGGGGGACGTGAACACCGGGGAGCTGTTTTTT.

This sequence joins TRBV2 and TRBJ2-7; TRBD2 aligns across 10 bases. CDR1 and CDR2 from the germline V gene are SNHLY and FYNNEI. This CDR3 spans 15 amino acids. Trimming took 8 bases from V and 6 from J; bases not matched to a gene: 13. CDR3 nucleotide sequence: TGTGCCAGCGACCCTAGCGGGGGCATCTCAGGCGAGCAGTACTTC. Translated, it gives CASDPSGGISGEQYF.

The chain recombines TRBV4-2 with TRBJ1-5; D remains unclear. The germline CDR1 and CDR2 sequences are LGHNA and YNFKEQ. V shed 1 base and J shed 1 base, with 2 bases lying between them. The CDR3 has 13 residues. The CDR3 DNA reads as TGTGCCAGCAGCCAAGGGAGCAATCAGCCCCAGCATTTT. This codes for CASSQGSNQPQHF.

The rearrangement joins TRBV18 to TRBJ2-7; TRBD2 aligns across 7 bases. Trimming at V came to 3 bases and at J to 3 bases, leaving 8 bases not matched to a gene. Germline lookup yields CDR1 KGHSH and CDR2 LQKENI. This CDR3 has 15 residues. CDR3 bases: TGTGCCAGCTCACCTACCGCGGGAGCAGTCTACGAGCAGTACTTC. Protein: CASSPTAGAVYEQYF.